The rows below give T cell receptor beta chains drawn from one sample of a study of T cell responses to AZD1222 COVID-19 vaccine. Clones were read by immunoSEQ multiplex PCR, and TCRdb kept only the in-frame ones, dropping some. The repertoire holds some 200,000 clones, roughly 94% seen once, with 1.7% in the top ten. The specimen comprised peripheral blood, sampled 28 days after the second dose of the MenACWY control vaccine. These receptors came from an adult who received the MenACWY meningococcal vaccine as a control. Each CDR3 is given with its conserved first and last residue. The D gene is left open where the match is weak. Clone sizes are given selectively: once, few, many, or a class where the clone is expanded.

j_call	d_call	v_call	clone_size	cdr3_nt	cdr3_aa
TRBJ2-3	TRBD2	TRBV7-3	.	TGTGCCAGCAGCTCCGGACTAGCGGGAGGCCCCACAGATACGCAGTATTTT	CASSSGLAGGPTDTQYF
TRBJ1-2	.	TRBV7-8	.	TGTGCCAGCAGCCCCATCCAGACAGCTGCGGGCTACACCTTC	CASSPIQTAAGYTF
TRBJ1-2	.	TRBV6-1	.	TGTGCCAGCAGTGAAGCGACAATGGGGTACGGCTACACCTTC	CASSEATMGYGYTF
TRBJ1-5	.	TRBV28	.	TGTGCCAGCACCGGAGAGGCTCTTAGGCCGGTCTTT	CASTGEALRPVF
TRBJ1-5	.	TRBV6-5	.	TGTGCCAGCAGAGAGGGCAATCAGCCCCAGCATTTT	CASREGNQPQHF
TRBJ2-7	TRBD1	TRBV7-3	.	TGTGCCAGCAGCCTAACAGGGGGCGCGGGGTACGAGCAGTACTTC	CASSLTGGAGYEQYF
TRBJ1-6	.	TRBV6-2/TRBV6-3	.	TGTGCCAGCAGTCTGTGGGAGGACACCTATAATTCACCCCTCCACTTT	CASSLWEDTYNSPLHF
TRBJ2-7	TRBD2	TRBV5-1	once	TGCGCCAGCAGCTCTGGCGGGGGTTCCTACGAGCAGTACTTC	CASSSGGGSYEQYF
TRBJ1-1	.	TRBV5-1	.	TGCGCCAGCAGCCAAACCGGGACACAGAACACTGAAGCTTTCTTT	CASSQTGTQNTEAFF
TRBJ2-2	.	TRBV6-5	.	TGTGCCAGCAGTAGAACCACGAACACCGGGGAGCTGTTTTTT	CASSRTTNTGELFF
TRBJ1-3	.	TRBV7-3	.	TGTGCCGAAGTCGACCGGGGCCCGCGGGGAAACACCATATATTTT	CAEVDRGPRGNTIYF
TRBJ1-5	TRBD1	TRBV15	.	TGTGCCACCAGCAGACAAAGACAGGGAAATCAGCCCCAGCATTTT	CATSRQRQGNQPQHF
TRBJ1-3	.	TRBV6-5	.	TGTGCCAGCAGTTACGAGGGTGTGGTCGGAAACACCATATATTTT	CASSYEGVVGNTIYF
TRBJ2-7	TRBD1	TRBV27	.	TGTGCCAGCAGTTTATCTTCGACAGGGTGGGTCTACGAGCAGTACTTC	CASSLSSTGWVYEQYF
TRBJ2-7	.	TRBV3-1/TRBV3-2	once	TGTGCCAGCAGCCACCTGAGCTACGAGCAGTACTTC	CASSHLSYEQYF
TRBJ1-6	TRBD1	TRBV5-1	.	TGCGCCAGCAGCCCGACAGGGGAAGTTAGTTCACCCCTCCACTTT	CASSPTGEVSSPLHF
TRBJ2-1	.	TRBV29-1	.	TGCAGCGTTGATCGGCCACAAGCCTACAATGAGCAGTTCTTC	CSVDRPQAYNEQFF
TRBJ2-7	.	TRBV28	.	TGTGCCAGCAGCCCTCCAAAATACGAGCAGTACTTC	CASSPPKYEQYF
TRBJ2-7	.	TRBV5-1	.	TGCGCCAGCAGGATACGAAGCGGTCCCTACGAGCAGTACTTC	CASRIRSGPYEQYF
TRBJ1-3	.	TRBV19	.	TGTGCCAGTATGACACTAGGGTTCGGGGGCTCTGGAAACACCATATATTTT	CASMTLGFGGSGNTIYF
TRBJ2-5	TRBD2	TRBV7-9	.	TGTGCCAGCAGCTTACGGCCGTCTAGCGGACAAGAGACCCAGTACTTC	CASSLRPSSGQETQYF
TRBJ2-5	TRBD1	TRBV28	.	TGTGCCAGCAGTTTGGGACAGGCGCAAGAGACCCAGTACTTC	CASSLGQAQETQYF
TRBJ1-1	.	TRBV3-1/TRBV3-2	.	TGTGCCAGCAGCCCAATCGGCTTCGGGGGGAACACTGAAGCTTTCTTT	CASSPIGFGGNTEAFF
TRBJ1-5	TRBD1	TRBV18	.	TGTGCCAGCTCAGAACAGGGGGGCGGCGGCCAGCCCCAGCATTTT	CASSEQGGGGQPQHF
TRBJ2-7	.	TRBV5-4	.	TGTGCCAGCAGCCCCAGGGAGCACGGCTACGAGCAGTACTTC	CASSPREHGYEQYF
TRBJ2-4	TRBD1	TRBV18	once	TGTGCCAGCTCGCGCGAGGGGGCAACCAAAAACATTCAGTACTTC	CASSREGATKNIQYF
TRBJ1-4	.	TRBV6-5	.	TGTGCCAGCAGTATCATGGGAATTAATGAAAAACTGTTTTTT	CASSIMGINEKLFF
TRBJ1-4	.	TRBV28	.	TGTGCCAGCAGAAGTCGGAAGTTGACAACTAATGAAAAACTGTTTTTT	CASRSRKLTTNEKLFF
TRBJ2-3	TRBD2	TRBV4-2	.	TGTGCCAGCAGCCAAGAAGGTGGCGGGGGGCCCGTGGCAGATACGCAGTATTTT	CASSQEGGGGPVADTQYF
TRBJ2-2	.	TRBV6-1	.	TGTGCCAGCAGTGAGCAACGGCACACCGGGGAGCTGTTTTTT	CASSEQRHTGELFF
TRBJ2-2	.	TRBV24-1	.	TGTGCCACCAAAAGAGGACAAGACACCGGGGAGCTGTTTTTT	CATKRGQDTGELFF
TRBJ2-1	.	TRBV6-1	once	TGTGCCAGCAGTGAAGGAGGCGGCTACAATGAGCAGTTCTTC	CASSEGGGYNEQFF
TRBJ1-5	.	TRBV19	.	TGTGCCAGTACACGGCAGGGCGGCAATCAGCCCCAGCATTTT	CASTRQGGNQPQHF
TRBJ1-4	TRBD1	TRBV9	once	TGTGCCAGCAGCGTAGCCACGACAGGGGGAAAACTGTTTTTT	CASSVATTGGKLFF
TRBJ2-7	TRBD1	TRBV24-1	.	TGTGCCACCAGTTCTACCGGGACAGGGACCTACGAGCAGTACTTC	CATSSTGTGTYEQYF
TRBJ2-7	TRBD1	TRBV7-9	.	TGTGCCAGCAGCTTATGGGGACAGGGGAACTACGAGCAGTACTTC	CASSLWGQGNYEQYF
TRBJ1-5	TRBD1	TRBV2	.	TGTGCCAGCAGTGGGACAGGGGAGGCTCAGCCCCAGCATTTT	CASSGTGEAQPQHF
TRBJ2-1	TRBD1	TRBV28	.	TGTGCCAGCCCACCGTCCGGGACAGGGTATAGTAGGGAGCAGTTCTTC	CASPPSGTGYSREQFF
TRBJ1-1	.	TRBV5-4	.	TGTGCCAGCAGCTTGTCTGAGGGCCCTGAAGCTTTCTTT	CASSLSEGPEAFF
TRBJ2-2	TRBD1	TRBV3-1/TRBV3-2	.	TGTGCCAGCAGCCGTCGACAGGGCTTGTCCGGGGAGCTGTTTTTT	CASSRRQGLSGELFF
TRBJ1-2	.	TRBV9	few	TGTGCCAGCAGCGCAAGCCAGGGGTTCTATGGCTACACCTTC	CASSASQGFYGYTF
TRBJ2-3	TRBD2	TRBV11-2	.	TGTGCCAGCAGCCCTAGGGAGGGATCCTATACGCAGTATTTT	CASSPREGSYTQYF
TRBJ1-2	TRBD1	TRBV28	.	TGTGCCAGCAGTACCCCGGGACAGCGACGCCTCTATGGCTACACCTTC	CASSTPGQRRLYGYTF
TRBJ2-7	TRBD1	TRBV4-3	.	TGCGCCAGCAGCCAAGGAAGGACAGGGGCCTACGAGCAGTACTTC	CASSQGRTGAYEQYF
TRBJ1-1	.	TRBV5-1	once	TGCGCCAGCAGCTTGGGACAGAACATGAACACTGAAGCTTTCTTT	CASSLGQNMNTEAFF
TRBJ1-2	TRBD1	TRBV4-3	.	TGCGCCAGCAGCTTACAGGGACAGGGTAACTATGGCTACACCTTC	CASSLQGQGNYGYTF
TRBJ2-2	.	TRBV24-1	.	TGTGCCACCAGTGCCTCAACCCCCGGCACCGGGGAGCTGTTTTTT	CATSASTPGTGELFF
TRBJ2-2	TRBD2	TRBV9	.	TGTGCCAGCAGCGCTAGCGGGAGCACCGGGGAGCTGTTTTTT	CASSASGSTGELFF